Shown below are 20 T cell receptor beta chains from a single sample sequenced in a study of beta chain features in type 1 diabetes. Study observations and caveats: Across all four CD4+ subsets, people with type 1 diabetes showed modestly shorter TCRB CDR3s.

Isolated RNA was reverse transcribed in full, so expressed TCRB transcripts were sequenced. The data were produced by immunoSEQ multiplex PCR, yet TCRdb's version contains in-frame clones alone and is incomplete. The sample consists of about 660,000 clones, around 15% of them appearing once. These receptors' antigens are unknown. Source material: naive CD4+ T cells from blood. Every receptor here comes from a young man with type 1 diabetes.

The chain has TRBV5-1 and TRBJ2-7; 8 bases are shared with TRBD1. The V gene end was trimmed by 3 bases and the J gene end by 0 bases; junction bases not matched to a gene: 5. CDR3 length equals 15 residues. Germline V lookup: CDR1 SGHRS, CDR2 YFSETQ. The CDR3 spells CASSWGQDRSYEQYF. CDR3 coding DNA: TGCGCCAGCAGCTGGGGACAGGACCGCTCCTACGAGCAGTACTTC.

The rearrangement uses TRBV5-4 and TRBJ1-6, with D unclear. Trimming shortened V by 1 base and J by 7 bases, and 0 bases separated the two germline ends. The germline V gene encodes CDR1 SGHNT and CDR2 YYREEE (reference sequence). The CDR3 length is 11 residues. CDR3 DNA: TGTGCCAGCAGCTTGAATTCACCCCTCCACTTT. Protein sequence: CASSLNSPLHF.

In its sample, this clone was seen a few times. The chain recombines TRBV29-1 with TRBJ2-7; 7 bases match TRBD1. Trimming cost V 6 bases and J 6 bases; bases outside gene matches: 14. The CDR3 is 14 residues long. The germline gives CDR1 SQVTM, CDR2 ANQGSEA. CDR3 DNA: TGCAGCGTGGGCCCCAGACAGGGAACATTCGAGCAGTACTTC. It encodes CSVGPRQGTFEQYF.

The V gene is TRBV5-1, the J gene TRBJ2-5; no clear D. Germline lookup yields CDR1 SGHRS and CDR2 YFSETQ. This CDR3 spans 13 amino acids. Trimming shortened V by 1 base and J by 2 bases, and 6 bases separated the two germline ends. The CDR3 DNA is TGCGCCAGCAGCTTGCTCAGTCAAGAGACCCAGTACTTC. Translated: CASSLLSQETQYF.

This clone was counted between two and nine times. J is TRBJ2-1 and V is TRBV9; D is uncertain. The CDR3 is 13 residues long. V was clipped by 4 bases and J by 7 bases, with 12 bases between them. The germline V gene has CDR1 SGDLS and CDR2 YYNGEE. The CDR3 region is CASSLNRGNEQFF. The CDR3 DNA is TGTGCCAGCAGCCTAAACCGTGGGAATGAGCAGTTCTTC.

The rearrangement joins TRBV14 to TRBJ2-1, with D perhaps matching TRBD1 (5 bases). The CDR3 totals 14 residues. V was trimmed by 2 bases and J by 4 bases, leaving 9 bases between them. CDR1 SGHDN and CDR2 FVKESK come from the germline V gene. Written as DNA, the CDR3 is TGTGCCAGCAGCCAAAGACAGTTTTACAATGAGCAGTTCTTC. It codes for CASSQRQFYNEQFF.

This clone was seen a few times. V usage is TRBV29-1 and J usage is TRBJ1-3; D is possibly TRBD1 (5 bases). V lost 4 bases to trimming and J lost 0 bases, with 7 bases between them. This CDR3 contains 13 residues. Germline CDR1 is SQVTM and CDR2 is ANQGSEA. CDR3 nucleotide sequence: TGCAGCGTTGGGGGGGGCTCTGGAAACACCATATATTTT. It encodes CSVGGGSGNTIYF.

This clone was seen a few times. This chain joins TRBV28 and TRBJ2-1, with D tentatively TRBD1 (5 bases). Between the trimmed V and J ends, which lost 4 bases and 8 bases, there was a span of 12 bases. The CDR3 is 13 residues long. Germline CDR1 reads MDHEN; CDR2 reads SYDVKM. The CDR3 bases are TGTGCCAGCAGTTATCAGGGAACCGATGAGCAGTTCTTC. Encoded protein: CASSYQGTDEQFF.

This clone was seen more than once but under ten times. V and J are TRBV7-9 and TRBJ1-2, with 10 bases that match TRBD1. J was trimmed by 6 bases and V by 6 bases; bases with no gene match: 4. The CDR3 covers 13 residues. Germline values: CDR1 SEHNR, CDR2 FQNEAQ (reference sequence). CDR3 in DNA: TGTGCCAGCAGTTCGACAGGGGGCAATGGCTACACCTTC. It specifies CASSSTGGNGYTF. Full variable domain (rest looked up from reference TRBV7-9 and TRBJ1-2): DTGVSQNPRHKITKRGQNVTFRCDPISEHNRLYWYRQTLGQGPEFLTYFQNEAQLEKSRLLSDRFSAERPKGSFSTLEIQRTEQGDSAMYLCASSSTGGNGYTFGSGTRLTVV.

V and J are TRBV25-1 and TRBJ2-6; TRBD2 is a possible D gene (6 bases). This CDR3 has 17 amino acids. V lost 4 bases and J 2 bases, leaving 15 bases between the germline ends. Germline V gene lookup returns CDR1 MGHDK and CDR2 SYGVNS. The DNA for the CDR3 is TGTGCCAGCAGTGGGACGGGAGCGTCGACTGGGGCCAACGTCCTGACTTTC. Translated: CASSGTGASTGANVLTF.

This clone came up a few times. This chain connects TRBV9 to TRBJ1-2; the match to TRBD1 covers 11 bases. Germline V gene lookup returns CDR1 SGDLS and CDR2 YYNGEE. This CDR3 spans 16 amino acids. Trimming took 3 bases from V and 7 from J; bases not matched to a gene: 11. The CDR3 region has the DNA TGTGCCAGCAGCGAGGACAGGGGGCGATCTATTGGTGGCTACACCTTC. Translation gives CASSEDRGRSIGGYTF.

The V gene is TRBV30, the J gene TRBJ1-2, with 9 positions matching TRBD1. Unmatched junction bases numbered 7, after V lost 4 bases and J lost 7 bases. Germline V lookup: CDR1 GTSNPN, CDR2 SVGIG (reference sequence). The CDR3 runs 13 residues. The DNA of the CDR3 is TGTGCCTGGACCCCACAGGGGGCTGGTGGCTACACCTTC. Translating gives CAWTPQGAGGYTF.

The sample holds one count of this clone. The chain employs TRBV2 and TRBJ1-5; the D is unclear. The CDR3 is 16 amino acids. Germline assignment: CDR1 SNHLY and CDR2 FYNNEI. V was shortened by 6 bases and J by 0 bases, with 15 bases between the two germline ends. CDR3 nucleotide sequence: TGTGCCAGCAGGATCGACGAAGGGTATAGCAATCAGCCCCAGCATTTT. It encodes CASRIDEGYSNQPQHF. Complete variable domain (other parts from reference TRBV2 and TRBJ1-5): EPEVTQTPSHQVTQMGQEVILRCVPISNHLYFYWYRQILGQKVEFLVSFYNNEISEKSEIFDDQFSVERPDGSNFTLKIRSTKLEDSAMYFCASRIDEGYSNQPQHFGDGTRLSIL.

CDR3 sequence (DNA): TGTGCCAGCAGGAGAATTGAAAAACTGTTTTTT. Translated, it gives CASRRIEKLFF. V is TRBV28 and J is TRBJ1-4; D is unclear. Germline lookup yields CDR1 MDHEN and CDR2 SYDVKM. The CDR3 extends over 11 amino acids. Between the trimmed V and J ends, which lost 6 bases and 7 bases, there was a span of 6 bases.

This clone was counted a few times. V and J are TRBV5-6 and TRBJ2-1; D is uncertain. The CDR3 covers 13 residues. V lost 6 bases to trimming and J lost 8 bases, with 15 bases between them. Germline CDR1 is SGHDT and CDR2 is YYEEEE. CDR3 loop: CASTSGPAHEQFF. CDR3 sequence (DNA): TGTGCCAGCACCTCCGGCCCTGCCCATGAGCAGTTCTTC.

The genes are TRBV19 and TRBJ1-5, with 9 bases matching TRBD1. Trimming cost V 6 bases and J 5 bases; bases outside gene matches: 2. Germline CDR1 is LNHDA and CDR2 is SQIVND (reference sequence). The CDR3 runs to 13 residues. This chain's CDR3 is CASSGQGYQPQHF. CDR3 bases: TGTGCCAGTAGCGGACAGGGGTATCAGCCCCAGCATTTT.

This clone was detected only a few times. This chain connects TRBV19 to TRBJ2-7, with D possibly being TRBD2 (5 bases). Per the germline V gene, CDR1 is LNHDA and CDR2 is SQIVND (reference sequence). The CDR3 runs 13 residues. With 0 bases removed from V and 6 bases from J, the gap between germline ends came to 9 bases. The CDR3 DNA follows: TGTGCCAGTAGTATAGAGTCAGCGGTCGAGCAGTACTTC. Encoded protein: CASSIESAVEQYF.

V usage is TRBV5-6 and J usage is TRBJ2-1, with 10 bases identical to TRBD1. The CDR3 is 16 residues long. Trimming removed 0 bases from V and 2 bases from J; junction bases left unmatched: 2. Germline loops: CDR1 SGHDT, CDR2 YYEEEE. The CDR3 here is CASSLAGQGAYNEQFF. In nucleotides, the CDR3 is TGTGCCAGCAGCTTGGCCGGACAGGGGGCCTACAATGAGCAGTTCTTC.

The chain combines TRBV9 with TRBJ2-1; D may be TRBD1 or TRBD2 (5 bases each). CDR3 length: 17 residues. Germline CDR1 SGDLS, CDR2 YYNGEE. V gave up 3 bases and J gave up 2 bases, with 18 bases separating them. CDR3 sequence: CASSAISSGHAYNEQFF. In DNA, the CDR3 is TGTGCCAGCAGCGCGATCTCCTCGGGGCACGCCTACAATGAGCAGTTCTTC.

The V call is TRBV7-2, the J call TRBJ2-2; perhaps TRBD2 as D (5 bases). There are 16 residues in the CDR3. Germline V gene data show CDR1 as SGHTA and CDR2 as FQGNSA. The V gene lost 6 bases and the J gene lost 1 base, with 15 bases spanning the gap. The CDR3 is CASSLPGELNTGELFF. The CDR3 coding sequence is TGTGCCAGCAGTTTACCCGGGGAGTTGAACACCGGGGAGCTGTTTTTT.